Shown below are 23 T cell receptor beta chains from a single sample sequenced in a study of blood T cell repertoires in COVID-19. Using immunoSEQ multiplex PCR, the repertoire was profiled, and TCRdb retains in-frame clones only, with some absent. The data hold about 100,000 clones, with around 90% observed a single time. The specimen sequenced was peripheral blood. These receptors all stem from a woman aged 55-70 years with acute or convalescent COVID-19.

The CDR3 here is CASSVEGALNQPQHF. CDR3 coding DNA: TGTGCCAGCAGCGTAGAAGGGGCCCTCAATCAGCCCCAGCATTTT. The chain joins TRBV9 to TRBJ1-5, with D possibly being TRBD1 (5 bases). V was shortened by 0 bases and J by 3 bases, with 10 bases between the two germline ends. This CDR3 comprises 15 residues. In germline, CDR1 is SGDLS, CDR2 YYNGEE.

The chain is built from TRBV6-1 and TRBJ1-5; the D gene is possibly TRBD1 (5 bases). V was cut by 2 bases and J by 0 bases, with 17 bases left in between. From germline, CDR1 is MNHNS and CDR2 SASEGT. The CDR3 extends over 18 amino acids. CDR3 loop: CASSETSWGVNSNQPQHF. The CDR3 nucleotides read TGTGCCAGCAGTGAAACCTCCTGGGGCGTCAATAGCAATCAGCCCCAGCATTTT.

V usage is TRBV7-9 and J usage is TRBJ2-2, with 9 bases aligning to TRBD2. The germline V gene has CDR1 SEHNR and CDR2 FQNEAQ (reference sequence). The CDR3 loop spans 15 amino acids. V lost 8 bases, J lost 0 bases, and 4 bases stayed unmatched. CDR3 coding DNA: TGTGCCAGCCGACTAGCGGACGCGAACACCGGGGAGCTGTTTTTT. It translates to CASRLADANTGELFF.

The chain links TRBV29-1 to TRBJ1-2; 12 bases match TRBD1. Trimming took 8 bases from V and 7 from J; bases not matched to a gene: 8. Looked up from germline, CDR1 is SQVTM and CDR2 is ANQGSEA. This CDR3 region has 13 residues. CDR3 bases: TGCAGCACATGGGACAGGGGGCACTCTGGCTACACCTTC. Translated: CSTWDRGHSGYTF. Full variable domain (rest looked up from reference TRBV29-1 and TRBJ1-2): SAVISQKPSRDICQRGTSLTIQCQVDSQVTMMFWYRQQPGQSLTLIATANQGSEATYESGFVIDKFPISRPNLTFSTLTVSNMSPEDSSIYLCSTWDRGHSGYTFGSGTRLTVV.

J is TRBJ2-4 and V is TRBV6-1; tentatively, D is TRBD2 (5 bases). V shed 1 base and J shed 0 bases, with 7 bases lying between them. CDR1 MNHNS and CDR2 SASEGT come from the germline V gene. The CDR3 extends over 15 amino acids. DNA for the CDR3: TGTGCCAGCAGTGAAGGGGGAGTAGCCAAAAACATTCAGTACTTC. Amino acid sequence: CASSEGGVAKNIQYF.

The chain uses TRBV28 and TRBJ2-7; no reliable D call. The germline V and J ends were trimmed by 2 bases and 3 bases, with 5 bases remaining between them. CDR3 length: 12 amino acids. The germline gives CDR1 MDHEN, CDR2 SYDVKM. The CDR3 DNA sequence: TGTGCCAGCAGTTTACCCGGCTACGAGCAGTACTTC. This sequence encodes CASSLPGYEQYF.

The V and J genes are TRBV5-1 and TRBJ2-1; D may be TRBD2 (6 bases). Germline CDR1 is SGHRS and CDR2 is YFSETQ. The V end was cut by 2 bases, the J end by 7 bases, with 10 bases between. The CDR3 length is 13 residues. CDR3 residues: CASSFKGGNEQFF. Written as DNA, the CDR3 is TGCGCCAGCAGCTTCAAGGGAGGAAATGAGCAGTTCTTC.

This clone was observed a single time. V usage is TRBV15 and J usage is TRBJ1-3; D is possibly TRBD1 (6 bases). Germline V gene lookup returns CDR1 LNHNV and CDR2 YYDKDF (reference sequence). This CDR3 comprises 14 residues. Trimming removed 1 base at V and 3 bases at J, with 7 bases between. The CDR3 loop reads CATSRGRGGNTIYF. CDR3 DNA: TGTGCCACCAGCAGAGGCAGGGGTGGAAACACCATATATTTT.

The chain links TRBV3-1 (or the pseudogene TRBV3-2) to TRBJ1-2, with D maybe TRBD1 (6 bases). Germline V gives CDR1 LGHDT, CDR2 YNNKEL (reference sequence). Between the trimmed V and J ends, which lost 2 bases and 7 bases, there was a span of 14 bases. This CDR3 region has 14 residues. The CDR3 is CASSQWVGAGGYTF. In DNA, the CDR3 is TGTGCCAGCAGCCAATGGGTGGGGGCTGGTGGCTACACCTTC.

This clone was counted between two and nine times. The chain has TRBV28 and TRBJ2-5; 8 bases map to TRBD2. CDR1 is MDHEN, CDR2 SYDVKM, per germline. The CDR3 totals 14 residues. The junction had 10 bases not matched to a gene; V was cut back by 6 bases and J by 7 bases. The CDR3 loop is CASRGLVVYGTQYF. The CDR3 DNA is TGTGCCAGCAGGGGACTAGTGGTTTACGGGACCCAGTACTTC.

This clone was observed a handful of times. The V and J genes are TRBV2 and TRBJ1-5; 9 bases are a match to TRBD1. This CDR3 region has 14 residues. The V gene end was trimmed by 4 bases and the J gene end by 3 bases; junction bases not matched to a gene: 1. Germline CDR1 and CDR2: SNHLY and FYNNEI. CDR3 bases: TGTGCCAGCAGTGGGACAGGGGACAATCAGCCCCAGCATTTT. It translates to CASSGTGDNQPQHF.

The chain is built from TRBV19 and TRBJ1-2; D possibly corresponds to TRBD1 (5 bases). The V and J ends lost 7 bases and 1 base respectively, with 13 bases between them. This CDR3 has 14 residues. From germline, CDR1 is LNHDA and CDR2 SQIVND (reference sequence). The CDR3 region has the DNA TGTGCCAGTACCCCGGGACTTAATAACTATGGCTACACCTTC. This gives the protein CASTPGLNNYGYTF.

J is TRBJ2-2 and V is TRBV24-1, with 8 bases identical to TRBD2. The germline V gene encodes CDR1 KGHDR and CDR2 SFDVKD. CDR3 length equals 14 residues. V trimming: 7 bases; J trimming: 6 bases; junction bases outside the gene matches: 6. CDR3 residues: CATRGSGTAGELFF. CDR3 nucleotides: TGTGCCACCAGGGGTAGCGGGACGGCCGGGGAGCTGTTTTTT.

The chain is built from TRBV5-1 and TRBJ1-2; weak D call: TRBD1 (5 bases). This CDR3 region has 12 residues. Germline CDR1 is SGHRS and CDR2 is YFSETQ. Trimming took 2 bases from V and 7 from J, leaving 9 bases between them. The CDR3 spells CASSLGEGGYTF. CDR3 nucleotides: TGCGCCAGCAGCTTAGGGGAGGGTGGCTACACCTTC.

This clone has only a few counts. The chain joins TRBV2 to TRBJ1-1, with D possibly matching TRBD1 (5 bases). Deletions cut 5 bases from V and 0 bases from J, with 7 bases between. The length of the CDR3 is 13 residues. Germline V gene data show CDR1 as SNHLY and CDR2 as FYNNEI. CDR3 loop: CASSSTVNTEAFF. CDR3 nucleotides: TGTGCCAGCAGTTCGACAGTGAACACTGAAGCTTTCTTT.

This clone occurred once. Additional DNA sequences in this sample encode the identical CDR3. The rearrangement joins TRBV30 to TRBJ2-1, with a possible D match to TRBD2 (6 bases). V was shortened by 0 bases and J by 3 bases, with 12 bases between the two germline ends. Germline V CDR1 and CDR2: GTSNPN, SVGIG (reference sequence). This CDR3 contains 15 residues. The CDR3 DNA sequence: TGTGCCTGGAGTGTACTGGCGGGAATCTACAATGAGCAGTTCTTC. Protein sequence: CAWSVLAGIYNEQFF. Filled out from reference TRBV30 and TRBJ2-1, the complete variable domain reads SQTIHQWPATLVQPVGSPLSLECTVEGTSNPNLYWYRQAAGRGLQLLFYSVGIGQISSEVPQNLSASRPQDRQFILSSKKLLLSDSGFYLCAWSVLAGIYNEQFFGPGTRLTVL.

The rearrangement joins TRBV27 to TRBJ2-1; 12 bases fit TRBD2. The CDR3 covers 17 residues. Per the germline V gene, CDR1 is MNHEY and CDR2 is SMNVEV (reference sequence). Germline trimming cut 0 bases from V and 7 bases from J; bases unmatched to any gene: 7. CDR3 sequence reads: CASSLSRGLAGMNEQFF. CDR3 DNA: TGTGCCAGCAGTTTATCGCGCGGACTAGCGGGAATGAATGAGCAGTTCTTC.

V and J are TRBV7-2 and TRBJ2-4, with D possibly being TRBD1 (5 bases). The CDR3 has 11 residues. From germline, CDR1 is SGHTA and CDR2 FQGNSA. V gave up 1 base and J gave up 13 bases, with 8 bases separating them. The CDR3 coding sequence is TGTGCCAGCAGCTTAGAGGGGATACAGTACTTC. It codes for CASSLEGIQYF.

V gene TRBV19 combines with J gene TRBJ1-4; D perhaps matches TRBD1 (5 bases). This CDR3 region has 15 residues. Trimming removed 3 bases at V and 5 bases at J, with 13 bases between. Germline V gene data show CDR1 as LNHDA and CDR2 as SQIVND (reference sequence). CDR3 DNA: TGTGCCAGTAGTATTTTGGGGCTACCGAATGAAAAACTGTTTTTT. This gives the protein CASSILGLPNEKLFF.

The V call is TRBV6-5, the J call TRBJ1-1; 8 bases are a match to TRBD1. This CDR3 is built from 13 residues. The germline V gene encodes CDR1 MNHEY and CDR2 SVGAGI. The junction had 6 bases not matched to a gene; V was cut back by 4 bases and J by 8 bases. DNA of the CDR3: TGTGCCAGCAGTTCCCTGACAGGGGCCGAAGCTTTCTTT. Protein: CASSSLTGAEAFF.

This chain links TRBV24-1 with TRBJ2-1, with a tentative D call TRBD2 (6 bases). Germline V CDR1 and CDR2: KGHDR, SFDVKD. V gave up 2 bases and J gave up 0 bases, with 16 bases separating them. The CDR3 totals 18 residues. The CDR3 here is CATSDSLPRENSYNEQFF. The CDR3 DNA reads TGTGCCACCAGTGATTCCCTCCCGCGGGAAAACTCCTACAATGAGCAGTTCTTC.

This clone was counted a single time. The chain couples TRBV7-8 to TRBJ2-7, with D tentatively TRBD2 (5 bases). Between the trimmed V and J ends, which lost 2 bases and 6 bases, there was a span of 11 bases. Germline CDR1 and CDR2: SGHVS and FQNEAQ. The CDR3 has 13 residues. The DNA for the CDR3 is TGTGCCAGCAGCTTAATCCCGGGAAGCGAGCAGTACGTC. This translates into CASSLIPGSEQYV.

A word on this clone: This CDR3 is also generated by other DNA sequences in the sample. The chain combines TRBV11-3 with TRBJ1-1; D possibly corresponds to TRBD1 (5 bases). V lost 0 bases and J 5 bases, leaving 10 bases between the germline ends. This CDR3 comprises 14 residues. CDR1 and CDR2 (germline): SGHNT, YENEEA. In DNA form, the CDR3 reads TGTGCCAGCAGCTTAGATCTTAGGGGTACTGAAGCTTTCTTT. Protein product: CASSLDLRGTEAFF.